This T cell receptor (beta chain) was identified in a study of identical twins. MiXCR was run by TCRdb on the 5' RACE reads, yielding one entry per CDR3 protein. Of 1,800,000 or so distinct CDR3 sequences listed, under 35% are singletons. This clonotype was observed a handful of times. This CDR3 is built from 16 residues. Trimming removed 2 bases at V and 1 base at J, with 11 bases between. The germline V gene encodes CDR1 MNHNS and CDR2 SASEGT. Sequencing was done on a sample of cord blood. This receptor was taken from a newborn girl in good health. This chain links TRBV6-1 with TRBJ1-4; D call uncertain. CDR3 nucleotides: TGTGCCAGCAGTGAATTGTCGAGGAGAACTAATGAAAAACTGTTTTTT. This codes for CASSELSRRTNEKLFF.